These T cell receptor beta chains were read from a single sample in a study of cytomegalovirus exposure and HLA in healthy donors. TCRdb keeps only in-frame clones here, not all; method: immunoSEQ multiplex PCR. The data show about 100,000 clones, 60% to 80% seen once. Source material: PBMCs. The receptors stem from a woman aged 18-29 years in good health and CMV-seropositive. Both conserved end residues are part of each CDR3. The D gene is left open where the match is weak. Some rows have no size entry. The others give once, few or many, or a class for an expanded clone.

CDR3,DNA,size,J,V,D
CASSQLANEQFF,TGTGCCAGCAGCCAACTAGCAAATGAGCAGTTCTTC,once,TRBJ2-1,TRBV7-3,-
CASSRERFSYEQYF,TGTGCCAGCAGCCGCGAGCGGTTCTCCTACGAGCAGTACTTC,-,TRBJ2-7,TRBV6-6,-
CAIKKETNEQFF,TGTGCCATCAAGAAGGAGACCAATGAGCAGTTCTTC,-,TRBJ2-1,TRBV10-3,-
CASRPVSVREQYF,TGTGCCAGCCGGCCCGTGAGCGTACGAGAGCAGTACTTC,-,TRBJ2-7,TRBV27,-
CASSYTGDSGGYTF,TGTGCCAGCAGCTACACGGGGGACAGTGGCGGCTACACCTTC,-,TRBJ1-2,TRBV7-3,TRBD1
CASSQDRGNTEAFF,TGCGCCAGCAGCCAAGACAGGGGGAACACTGAAGCTTTCTTT,-,TRBJ1-1,TRBV4-3,-
CASSPGLAGRPFLDTQYF,TGTGCCAGCAGCCCGGGACTAGCGGGGAGGCCATTTTTGGATACGCAGTATTTT,-,TRBJ2-3,TRBV5-4,TRBD2
CASSTTSGLYNEQFF,TGTGCCAGCAGCACTACTAGCGGGCTTTACAATGAGCAGTTCTTC,-,TRBJ2-1,TRBV7-6,TRBD2
CASSLAHRGISTDTQYF,TGTGCCAGCAGTTTGGCCCACAGGGGCATCAGCACAGATACGCAGTATTTT,-,TRBJ2-3,TRBV27,TRBD1
CASRRTGTNTGELFF,TGTGCCAGCAGGCGGACAGGAACCAACACCGGGGAGCTGTTTTTT,-,TRBJ2-2,TRBV28,TRBD1
CASRRLAGDNEQFF,TGCGCCAGCAGGCGGCTAGCGGGGGACAATGAGCAGTTCTTC,few,TRBJ2-1,TRBV5-1,TRBD2
CATQGQETQYF,TGTGCCACCCAGGGGCAAGAGACCCAGTACTTC,-,TRBJ2-5,TRBV19,-
CAWSVRGLAGKLKQYF,TGTGCCTGGAGTGTACGCGGTCTAGCGGGCAAATTGAAGCAGTACTTC,-,TRBJ2-7,TRBV30,TRBD2
CASSEEGLSLMGYTF,TGTGCCAGCAGTGAGGAGGGACTGAGCCTTATGGGCTACACCTTC,-,TRBJ1-2,TRBV2,-
CASSQDFATAVIGYTF,TGCGCCAGCAGCCAAGATTTCGCGACAGCTGTAATAGGCTACACCTTC,-,TRBJ1-2,TRBV4-3,-
CATLQGGSTASEQFF,TGTGCCACCTTGCAAGGCGGGAGTACGGCTAGTGAGCAGTTCTTC,-,TRBJ2-1,TRBV28,TRBD2
CASSNGQYSNQPQHF,TGTGCCAGCAGCAATGGACAGTATAGCAATCAGCCCCAGCATTTT,-,TRBJ1-5,TRBV7-9,-
CASISFGGRFADTQYF,TGTGCCAGCATTTCCTTTGGCGGGAGGTTCGCAGATACGCAGTATTTT,few,TRBJ2-3,TRBV2,TRBD2
CASSPIGARGNTDTQYF,TGTGCCAGCTCACCGATAGGAGCACGTGGTAATACGGATACGCAGTATTTT,-,TRBJ2-3,TRBV18,-
CASSRTGEETQYF,TGTGCCAGCAGCAGGACAGGGGAAGAGACCCAGTACTTC,-,TRBJ2-5,TRBV7-9,TRBD1
CASSLVDAGRASEQYF,TGTGCCAGCAGCTTAGTGGATGCGGGGAGGGCCTCCGAGCAGTACTTC,-,TRBJ2-7,TRBV7-9,TRBD2
CASRTGGSGEQFF,TGTGCCAGCAGGACAGGGGGCTCGGGTGAGCAGTTCTTC,-,TRBJ2-1,TRBV27,TRBD1
CAISAPPGNKADTQYF,TGTGCCATCAGTGCCCCACCGGGAAACAAGGCAGATACGCAGTATTTT,-,TRBJ2-3,TRBV10-3,-
CASSVHRTDTRYF,TGTGCCAGCAGTGTTCACCGGACAGATACGCGGTATTTT,-,TRBJ2-3,TRBV6-5,-
CASSARKRVDEKLFF,TGTGCCAGCAGCGCACGAAAGCGGGTAGATGAAAAACTGTTTTTT,once,TRBJ1-4,TRBV21-1,-
CSVEALAGENTGELFF,TGCAGCGTTGAAGCTCTAGCGGGGGAGAACACCGGGGAGCTGTTTTTT,-,TRBJ2-2,TRBV29-1,TRBD2
CASSYWDRETYEQYF,TGTGCCAGCAGTTACTGGGACAGGGAGACCTACGAGCAGTACTTC,-,TRBJ2-7,TRBV6-5,TRBD1
CASSSGLAEHTDTQYF,TGTGCCAGCAGTAGCGGACTAGCGGAGCACACAGATACGCAGTATTTT,-,TRBJ2-3,TRBV27,TRBD2
CASSLGSGTAYNEQFF,TGCGCCAGCAGCCTTGGCTCCGGGACAGCCTACAATGAGCAGTTCTTC,-,TRBJ2-1,TRBV5-1,TRBD1
CASSLVVASGDLTYEQYF,TGTGCCAGCAGCTTAGTTGTGGCTAGCGGTGACCTAACCTACGAGCAGTACTTC,-,TRBJ2-7,TRBV7-6,TRBD2
CAWESRTAGNTIYF,TGTGCCTGGGAAAGTCGGACAGCTGGAAACACCATATATTTT,-,TRBJ1-3,TRBV30,-
CASSLVQGSYNEQFF,TGTGCCAGCAGCTTAGTACAGGGCTCCTACAATGAGCAGTTCTTC,-,TRBJ2-1,TRBV7-2,-
CASRRLGGAGELFF,TGCGCCAGCAGACGATTAGGAGGCGCCGGGGAGCTGTTTTTT,-,TRBJ2-2,TRBV4-3,-